A single TCR beta chain is shown here with its context. These data originate in a study of blood T cell repertoires in COVID-19. As for the study in general: Sites in the United States, Italy and Spain provided acute and convalescent COVID-19 samples. From T cells, B-cell-depleted T cells, or PBMCs came the material, which was cDNA or gDNA.

As processed by the authors: Nucleated cell number was recorded as an estimate derived from reference gene primer amplification. Repertoires were generated with immunoSEQ multiplex PCR, while TCRdb's copy carries only in-frame clones and drops some. D and trimming were read from the DNA, whereas the V and J calls and clone size are those reported in that table. The repertoire has over 140,000 clones, 76% of them found once; the top ten carry more than 3.5%. V was pared by 0 bases and J by 0 bases, with 12 bases between. CDR3 length: 17 residues. The germline V gene has CDR1 LGHNA and CDR2 YNFKEQ. The clonotype comes from an elderly woman with active or convalescent COVID-19. The V and J genes are TRBV4-2 and TRBJ1-5; TRBD1 is a possible D gene (5 bases). The material sequenced was peripheral blood. The CDR3 DNA is TGTGCCAGCAGCCAAGACGGCGGGACCCTTAGCAATCAGCCCCAGCATTTT. Its protein is CASSQDGGTLSNQPQHF.